The next 18 T cell receptor beta chains were all read from a single sample in a study of cytomegalovirus exposure and HLA in healthy donors. Produced via immunoSEQ multiplex PCR; TCRdb's table is partial and in-frame only. The sample includes about 78,000 clones, 90% to 96% of them seen just once. Sample: PBMCs. The source of these receptors is a man younger than 35 in good health and CMV-seropositive.

Concerning this clone: This same CDR3 is encoded by further DNA sequences in the sample. The V and J genes are TRBV6-4 and TRBJ2-2; no reliable D call. Germline CDR1 reads MRHNA; CDR2 reads SNTAGT. The CDR3 is made up of 13 amino acids. Trimming took 4 bases from V and 1 from J, leaving 4 bases between them. Here the CDR3 reads CASSAGNTGELFF. The CDR3 nucleotides read TGTGCCAGCAGTGCAGGGAACACCGGGGAGCTGTTTTTT.

The CDR3 loop reads CAINPDRNNEQFF. The CDR3 nucleotides are TGTGCCATCAACCCGGACAGAAACAATGAGCAGTTCTTC. The chain recombines TRBV10-3 with TRBJ2-1, with a tentative D call TRBD1 (6 bases). This CDR3 region has 13 residues. Germline CDR1 ENHRY, CDR2 SYGVKD. V was pared by 7 bases and J by 5 bases, with 12 bases between.

This rearrangement joins TRBV6-5 to TRBJ1-2; no reliable D call. This CDR3 has 13 amino acids. The germline gives CDR1 MNHEY, CDR2 SVGAGI. The V end was cut by 7 bases, the J end by 3 bases, with 12 bases between. DNA of the CDR3: TGTGCCAGCAAACGGGGAAGGGACTATGGCTACACCTTC. Translated, it gives CASKRGRDYGYTF.

The CDR3 sequence is CASSVANSGNTIYF. The CDR3 nucleotides are TGTGCCAGCAGCGTAGCTAACTCTGGAAACACCATATATTTT. The J gene is TRBJ1-3, the V gene TRBV9; D not resolved. In germline, CDR1 is SGDLS, CDR2 YYNGEE. The V gene lost 0 bases and the J gene lost 0 bases, with 4 bases spanning the gap. The CDR3 is made up of 14 amino acids.

The chain has TRBV18 and TRBJ2-2; 8 positions agree with TRBD2. V gave up 0 bases and J gave up 3 bases; unmatched junction bases: 3. This CDR3 is built from 16 residues. Germline V gives CDR1 KGHSH, CDR2 LQKENI. The CDR3 spells CASSPPSGTHTGELFF. The CDR3 DNA reads TGTGCCAGCTCACCACCTAGCGGGACACACACCGGGGAGCTGTTTTTT.

The chain employs TRBV19 and TRBJ1-3, with 8 positions matching TRBD1. V lost 5 bases and J lost 3; bases outside the gene matches: 9. The CDR3 totals 16 residues. Germline CDR1 is LNHDA and CDR2 is SQIVND (reference sequence). CDR3 DNA sequence: TGTGCCAGTAGTGCCGACTCAGGGGGCGTTGGAAACACCATATATTTT. It yields the protein CASSADSGGVGNTIYF.

This rearrangement joins TRBV5-1 to TRBJ1-2; TRBD1 matches 11 bases. The trim removed 4 bases at V and 3 bases at J, leaving 5 bases unmatched. CDR1 is SGHRS and CDR2 is YFSETQ in the germline V gene. There are 15 residues in the CDR3. In nucleotides, the CDR3 is TGCGCCAGCAGCCCAGGGACAGGGGGATACTATGGCTACACCTTC. Translating it yields CASSPGTGGYYGYTF.

This clone was counted a single time. This chain's CDR3 is CASSTWRDGAYEQYF. The CDR3 DNA reads TGTGCCAGCAGCACCTGGCGGGACGGAGCCTACGAGCAGTACTTC. The chain couples TRBV9 to TRBJ2-7; D is perhaps TRBD2 (6 bases). The CDR3 has 15 amino acids. V lost 4 bases to trimming and J lost 2 bases, with 16 bases between them. CDR1 and CDR2 from the germline V gene are SGDLS and YYNGEE.

The chain recombines TRBV30 with TRBJ1-2; D unresolved. Germline V gives CDR1 GTSNPN, CDR2 SVGIG (reference sequence). Trimming pared 0 bases from V and 8 bases from J, leaving 13 bases between. There are 13 residues in the CDR3. CDR3 DNA: TGTGCCTGGAGTGTATCGGGAATGGAAGGCTACACCTTC. Translation: CAWSVSGMEGYTF.

The chain couples TRBV5-5 to TRBJ2-1; TRBD2 might be the D (6 bases). Germline V gene data show CDR1 as SGHKS and CDR2 as YYEKEE (reference sequence). The CDR3 runs to 15 residues. Between the trimmed V and J ends, which lost 4 bases and 9 bases, there was a span of 20 bases. CDR3 DNA sequence: TGTGCCAGCAGCCGGGGGACCGGCAGCCTACCTGAGCAGTTCTTC. This encodes CASSRGTGSLPEQFF. The entire variable domain, with the rest obtained from reference TRBV5-5 and TRBJ2-1, is as follows: DAGVTQSPTHLIKTRGQQVTLRCSPISGHKSVSWYQQVLGQGPQFIFQYYEKEERGRGNFPDRFSARQFPNYSSELNVNALLLGDSALYLCASSRGTGSLPEQFFGPGTRLTVL.

V is TRBV9 and J is TRBJ2-1, with 7 bases aligning to TRBD2. V dropped 0 bases and J dropped 0; count of bases not matched to a gene: 3. The CDR3 is made up of 16 amino acids. Germline CDR1 is SGDLS and CDR2 is YYNGEE. The CDR3 DNA is TGTGCCAGCAGCGTAGCTGGCGGGGGCTCCTACAATGAGCAGTTCTTC. It yields the protein CASSVAGGGSYNEQFF.

This chain uses TRBV4-2 with TRBJ2-3; weak D call: TRBD1 (5 bases). The germline V gene has CDR1 LGHNA and CDR2 YNFKEQ. The CDR3 runs to 18 residues. V lost 1 base and J 4 bases, leaving 21 bases between the germline ends. CDR3 amino acids: CASSQGQMDPGGPDTQYF. CDR3 nucleotides: TGTGCCAGCAGCCAAGGACAGATGGACCCCGGCGGTCCAGATACGCAGTATTTT.

The CDR3 sequence is CTSGINYEQYF. The CDR3 DNA reads TGTACTAGCGGGATTAACTACGAGCAGTACTTC. The chain combines TRBV7-9 with TRBJ2-7; 10 bases match TRBD2. Germline CDR1 is SEHNR and CDR2 is FQNEAQ (reference sequence). This CDR3 is built from 11 residues. Complete variable domain (other parts from reference TRBV7-9 and TRBJ2-7): DTGVSQNPRHKITKRGQNVTFRCDPISEHNRLYWYRQTLGQGPEFLTYFQNEAQLEKSRLLSDRFSAERPKGSFSTLEIQRTEQGDSAMYLCTSGINYEQYFGPGTRLTVT.

V is TRBV6-5 and J is TRBJ2-1; the D gene is possibly TRBD2 (6 bases). V was clipped by 2 bases and J by 5 bases, with 13 bases between them. This CDR3 has 15 residues. Germline values: CDR1 MNHEY, CDR2 SVGAGI. CDR3 sequence (DNA): TGTGCCAGCAGTTACGATCGGGCTAGCGACAATGAGCAGTTCTTC. Amino acid sequence: CASSYDRASDNEQFF.

This chain uses TRBV30 with TRBJ1-2, with D possibly TRBD1 on 5 matching bases. In germline, CDR1 is GTSNPN, CDR2 SVGIG (reference sequence). This CDR3 contains 13 residues. Trimming cost V 5 bases and J 5 bases, with 15 bases left between them. In nucleotides, the CDR3 is TGTGCCTGGCGCGGACAAGCAACTTATGGCTACACCTTC. It is translated as CAWRGQATYGYTF. Supplemented by reference TRBV30 and TRBJ1-2, the full variable domain reads SQTIHQWPATLVQPVGSPLSLECTVEGTSNPNLYWYRQAAGRGLQLLFYSVGIGQISSEVPQNLSASRPQDRQFILSSKKLLLSDSGFYLCAWRGQATYGYTFGSGTRLTVV.

The J gene is TRBJ2-7, the V gene TRBV7-8; 14 positions match TRBD2. J lost 4 bases, V lost 5 bases, and 4 bases had no gene match. CDR1 is SGHVS, CDR2 FQNEAQ, per germline. This CDR3 has 15 amino acids. In DNA form, the CDR3 reads TGTGCCAGCAGCCCAGGGACTAGCGGGGGTTACGAGCAGTACTTC. This sequence encodes CASSPGTSGGYEQYF.

The rearrangement uses TRBV19 and TRBJ1-5; TRBD1 matches at 8 bases. Germline loops: CDR1 LNHDA, CDR2 SQIVND (reference sequence). V shed 5 bases and J 4 bases; nucleotides not matched to a gene: 10. This CDR3 has 16 residues. The CDR3 region has the DNA TGTGCCAGTAGTGGGATAAACAGGGGGGATAATCAGCCCCAGCATTTT. Protein sequence: CASSGINRGDNQPQHF.

The chain couples TRBV30 to TRBJ2-7, with 7 nucleotides matching TRBD1. The CDR3 contains 12 residues. The junction had 4 bases not matched to a gene; V was cut back by 3 bases and J by 5 bases. The germline V gene has CDR1 GTSNPN and CDR2 SVGIG (reference sequence). The CDR3 coding sequence is TGTGCCTGGAGCCCGGACAGGCACGAGCAGTACTTC. Translating it yields CAWSPDRHEQYF.